This TCR beta chain was sequenced for a study of beta chain features in type 1 diabetes. Notes on the study in general: Shorter TCRB CDR3s, moderately but significantly so, were found in Type 1 diabetes patients in all four CD4+ subsets. Diminished insertions and augmented deletions at VDJ junctions characterized type 1 diabetes patients. cDNA sequencing could over-represent cells with high TCR expression.

The CDR3 has 17 amino acids. V lost 7 bases and J lost 0, with 16 bases in between. Germline CDR1 reads MDHEN; CDR2 reads SYDVKM. Sequenced material consisted of expressed TCRB transcripts (all of the isolated RNA was reverse transcribed). Repertoires were generated with immunoSEQ multiplex PCR, while TCRdb's copy carries only in-frame clones and drops some. The sample carries around 450,000 clones, roughly 10% recorded once. The table lists this clone with a few counts. Its antigen is still unknown. V and J are TRBV28 and TRBJ2-6; D is perhaps TRBD2 (6 bases). The material sequenced was naive CD4+ T cells from blood. The sequence was collected from a woman between 18 and 29 years old in good health. The CDR3 here is CASTPGLTTSGANVLTF. In nucleotides, the CDR3 is TGTGCCAGCACACCGGGACTTACCACCTCTGGGGCCAACGTCCTGACTTTC.